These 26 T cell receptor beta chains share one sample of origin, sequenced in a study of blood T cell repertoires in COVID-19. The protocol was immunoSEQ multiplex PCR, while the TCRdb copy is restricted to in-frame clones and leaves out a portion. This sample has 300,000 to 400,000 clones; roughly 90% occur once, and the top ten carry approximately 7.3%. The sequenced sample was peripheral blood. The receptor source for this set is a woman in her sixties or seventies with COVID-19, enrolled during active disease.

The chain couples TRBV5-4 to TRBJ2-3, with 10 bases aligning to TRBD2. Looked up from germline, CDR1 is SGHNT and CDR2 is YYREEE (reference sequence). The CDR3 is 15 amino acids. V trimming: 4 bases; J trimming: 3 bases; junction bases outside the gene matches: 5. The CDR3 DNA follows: TGTGCCAGCAGCGGGAGACTAGCGGGTACAGATACGCAGTATTTT. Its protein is CASSGRLAGTDTQYF.

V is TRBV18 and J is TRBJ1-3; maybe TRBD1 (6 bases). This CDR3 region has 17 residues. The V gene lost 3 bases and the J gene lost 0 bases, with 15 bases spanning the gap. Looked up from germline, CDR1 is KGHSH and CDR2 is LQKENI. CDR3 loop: CASSPAWQGSSGNTIYF. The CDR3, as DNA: TGTGCCAGCTCACCGGCGTGGCAGGGGAGCTCTGGAAACACCATATATTTT.

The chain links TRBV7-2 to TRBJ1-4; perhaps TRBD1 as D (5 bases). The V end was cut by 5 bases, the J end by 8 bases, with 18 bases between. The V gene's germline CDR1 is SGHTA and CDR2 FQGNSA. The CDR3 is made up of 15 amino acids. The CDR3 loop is CASSPQSRVGEKLFF. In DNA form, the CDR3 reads TGTGCCAGCAGCCCCCAATCCAGGGTCGGGGAAAAACTGTTTTTT.

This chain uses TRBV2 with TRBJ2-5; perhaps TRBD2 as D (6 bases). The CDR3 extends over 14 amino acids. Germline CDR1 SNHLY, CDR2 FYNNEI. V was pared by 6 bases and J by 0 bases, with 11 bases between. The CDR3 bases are TGTGCCAGCAGAGTAGGACTAAACCAAGAGACCCAGTACTTC. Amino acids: CASRVGLNQETQYF.

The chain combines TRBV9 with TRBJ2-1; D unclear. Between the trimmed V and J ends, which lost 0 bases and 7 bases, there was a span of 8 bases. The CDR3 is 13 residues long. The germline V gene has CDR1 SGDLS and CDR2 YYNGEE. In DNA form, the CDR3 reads TGTGCCAGCAGCGTAGGAGTGGTAAATGAGCAGTTCTTC. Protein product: CASSVGVVNEQFF. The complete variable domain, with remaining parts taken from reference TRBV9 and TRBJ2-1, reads DSGVTQTPKHLITATGQRVTLRCSPRSGDLSVYWYQQSLDQGLQFLIQYYNGEERAKGNILERFSAQQFPDLHSELNLSSLELGDSALYFCASSVGVVNEQFFGPGTRLTVL.

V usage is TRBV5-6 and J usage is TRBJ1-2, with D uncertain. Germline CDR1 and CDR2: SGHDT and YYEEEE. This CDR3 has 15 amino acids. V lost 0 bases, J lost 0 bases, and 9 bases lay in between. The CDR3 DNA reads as TGTGCCAGCAGCTTGGTGGGGAGACCTAACTATGGCTACACCTTC. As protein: CASSLVGRPNYGYTF.

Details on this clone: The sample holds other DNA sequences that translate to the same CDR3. For the CDR3, the DNA is TGTGCCAGCAGCTTACAGGGCGCGAACACTGAAGCTTTCTTT. As protein: CASSLQGANTEAFF. V usage is TRBV7-9 and J usage is TRBJ1-1; a possible D gene is TRBD1 (5 bases). This CDR3 is built from 14 residues. Germline lookup yields CDR1 SEHNR and CDR2 FQNEAQ (reference sequence). V was clipped by 2 bases and J by 1 base, with 8 bases between them.

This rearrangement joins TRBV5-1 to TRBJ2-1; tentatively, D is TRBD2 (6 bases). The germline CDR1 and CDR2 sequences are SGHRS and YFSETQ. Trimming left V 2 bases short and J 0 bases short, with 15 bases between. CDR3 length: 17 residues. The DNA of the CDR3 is TGCGCCAGCAGCTTTTTGGAAGTGACTAGCTCCTACAATGAGCAGTTCTTC. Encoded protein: CASSFLEVTSSYNEQFF.

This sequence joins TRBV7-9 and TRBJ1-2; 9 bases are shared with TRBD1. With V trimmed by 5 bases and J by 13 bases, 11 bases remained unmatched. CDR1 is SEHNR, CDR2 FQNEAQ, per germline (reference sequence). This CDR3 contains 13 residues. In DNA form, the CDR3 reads TGTGCCAGCAGCCTACGGGACAGGGAAAGACGCACCTTC. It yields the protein CASSLRDRERRTF. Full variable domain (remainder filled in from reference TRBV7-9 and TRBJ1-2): DTGVSQNPRHKITKRGQNVTFRCDPISEHNRLYWYRQTLGQGPEFLTYFQNEAQLEKSRLLSDRFSAERPKGSFSTLEIQRTEQGDSAMYLCASSLRDRERRTFGSGTRLTVV.

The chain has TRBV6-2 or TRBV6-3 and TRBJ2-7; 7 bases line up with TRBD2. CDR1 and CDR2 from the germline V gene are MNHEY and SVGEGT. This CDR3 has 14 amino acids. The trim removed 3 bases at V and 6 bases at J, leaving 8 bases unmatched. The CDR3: CASSYAGEVVEQYF. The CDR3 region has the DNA TGTGCCAGCAGTTATGCGGGGGAGGTGGTCGAGCAGTACTTC.

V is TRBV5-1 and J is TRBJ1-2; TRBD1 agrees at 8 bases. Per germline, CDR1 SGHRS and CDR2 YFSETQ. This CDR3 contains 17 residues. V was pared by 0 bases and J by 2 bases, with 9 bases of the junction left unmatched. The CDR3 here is CASSLGDRPLSNYGYTF. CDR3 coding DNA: TGCGCCAGCAGCTTGGGGGACAGGCCGCTTTCAAACTATGGCTACACCTTC.

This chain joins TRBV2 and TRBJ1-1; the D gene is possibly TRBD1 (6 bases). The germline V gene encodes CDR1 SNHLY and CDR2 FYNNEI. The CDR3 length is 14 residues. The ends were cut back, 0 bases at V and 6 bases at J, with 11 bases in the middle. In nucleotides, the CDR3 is TGTGCCAGCAGTGAAGCGCTTCCAGGGGCTGAAGCTTTCTTT. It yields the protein CASSEALPGAEAFF. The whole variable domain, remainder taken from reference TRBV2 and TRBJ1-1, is EPEVTQTPSHQVTQMGQEVILRCVPISNHLYFYWYRQILGQKVEFLVSFYNNEISEKSEIFDDQFSVERPDGSNFTLKIRSTKLEDSAMYFCASSEALPGAEAFFGQGTRLTVV.

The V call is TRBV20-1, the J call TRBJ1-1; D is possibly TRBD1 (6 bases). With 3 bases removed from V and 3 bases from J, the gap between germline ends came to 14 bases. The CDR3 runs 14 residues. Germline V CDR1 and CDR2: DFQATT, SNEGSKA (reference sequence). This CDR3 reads CSASEGGRDTEAFF. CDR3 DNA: TGCAGTGCTAGTGAGGGGGGGAGGGACACTGAAGCTTTCTTT.

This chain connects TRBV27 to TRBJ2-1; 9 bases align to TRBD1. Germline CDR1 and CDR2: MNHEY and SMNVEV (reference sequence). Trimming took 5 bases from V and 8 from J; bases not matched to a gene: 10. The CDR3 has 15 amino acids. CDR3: CASSPTGGLLDEQFF. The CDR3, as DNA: TGTGCCAGCAGTCCGACAGGGGGATTACTCGATGAGCAGTTCTTC.

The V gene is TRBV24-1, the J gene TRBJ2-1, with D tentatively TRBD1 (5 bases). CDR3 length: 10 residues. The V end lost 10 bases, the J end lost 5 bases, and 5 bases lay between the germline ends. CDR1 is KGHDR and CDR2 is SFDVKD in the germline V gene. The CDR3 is CATGDNEQFF. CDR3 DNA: TGTGCCACAGGGGACAATGAGCAGTTCTTC.

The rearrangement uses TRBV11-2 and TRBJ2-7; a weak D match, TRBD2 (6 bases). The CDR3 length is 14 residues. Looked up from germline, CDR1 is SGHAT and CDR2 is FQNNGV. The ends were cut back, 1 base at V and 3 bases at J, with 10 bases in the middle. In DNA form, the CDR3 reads TGTGCCAGCAGCTTAGCGGGGGTAAACTACGAGCAGTACTTC. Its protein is CASSLAGVNYEQYF.

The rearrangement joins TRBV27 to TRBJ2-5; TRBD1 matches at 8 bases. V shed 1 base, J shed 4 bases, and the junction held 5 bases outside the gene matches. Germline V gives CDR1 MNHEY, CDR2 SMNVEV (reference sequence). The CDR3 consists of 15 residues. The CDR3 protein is CASSLWAGGIETQYF. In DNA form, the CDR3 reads TGTGCCAGCAGTTTATGGGCAGGGGGCATAGAGACCCAGTACTTC.

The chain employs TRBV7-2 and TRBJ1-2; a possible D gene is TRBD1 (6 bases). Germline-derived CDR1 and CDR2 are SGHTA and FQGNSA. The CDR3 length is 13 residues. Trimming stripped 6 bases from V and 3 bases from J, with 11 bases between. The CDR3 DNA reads TGTGCCAGCAGGGTACAGGGTTACTATGGCTACACCTTC. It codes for CASRVQGYYGYTF.

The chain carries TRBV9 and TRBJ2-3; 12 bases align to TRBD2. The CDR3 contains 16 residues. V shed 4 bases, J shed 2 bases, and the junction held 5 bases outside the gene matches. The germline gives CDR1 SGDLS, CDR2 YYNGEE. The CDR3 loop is CASSPGLAGLTDTQYF. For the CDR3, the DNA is TGTGCCAGCAGCCCAGGACTAGCGGGGCTCACAGATACGCAGTATTTT.

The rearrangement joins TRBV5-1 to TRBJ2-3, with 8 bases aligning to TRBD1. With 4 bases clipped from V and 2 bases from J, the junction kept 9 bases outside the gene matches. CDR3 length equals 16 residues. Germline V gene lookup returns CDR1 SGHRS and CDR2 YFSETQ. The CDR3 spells CASSLDRVEPTDTQYF. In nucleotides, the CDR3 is TGCGCCAGCAGCCTGGACAGGGTCGAACCCACAGATACGCAGTATTTT. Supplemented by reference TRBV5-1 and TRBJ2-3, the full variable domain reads KAGVTQTPRYLIKTRGQQVTLSCSPISGHRSVSWYQQTPGQGLQFLFEYFSETQRNKGNFPGRFSGRQFSNSRSEMNVSTLELGDSALYLCASSLDRVEPTDTQYFGPGTRLTVL.

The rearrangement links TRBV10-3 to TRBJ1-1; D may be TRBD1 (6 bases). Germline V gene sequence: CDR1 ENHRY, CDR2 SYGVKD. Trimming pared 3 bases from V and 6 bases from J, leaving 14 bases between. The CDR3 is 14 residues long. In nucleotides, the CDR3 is TGTGCCATCAGTGACAGGCAGGGGATTCCTGAAGCTTTCTTT. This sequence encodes CAISDRQGIPEAFF.

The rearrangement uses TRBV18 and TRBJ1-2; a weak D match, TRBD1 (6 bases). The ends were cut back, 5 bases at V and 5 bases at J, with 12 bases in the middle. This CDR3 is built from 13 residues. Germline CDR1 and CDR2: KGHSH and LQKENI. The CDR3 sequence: CASSDDRRYGYTF. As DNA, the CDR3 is TGTGCCAGCTCAGACGACAGGAGGTATGGCTACACCTTC.

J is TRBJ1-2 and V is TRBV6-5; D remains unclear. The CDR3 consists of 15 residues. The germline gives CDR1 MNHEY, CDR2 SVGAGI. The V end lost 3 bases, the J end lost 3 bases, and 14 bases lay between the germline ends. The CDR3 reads CASSYLRRSDYGYTF. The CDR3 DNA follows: TGTGCCAGCAGTTATCTGAGAAGGAGCGACTATGGCTACACCTTC.

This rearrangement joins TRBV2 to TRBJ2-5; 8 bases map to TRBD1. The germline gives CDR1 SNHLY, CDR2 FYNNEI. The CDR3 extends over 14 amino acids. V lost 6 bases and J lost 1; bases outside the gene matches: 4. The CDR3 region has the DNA TGTGCCAGCAGACGGGACAGGTTCCAAGAGACCCAGTACTTC. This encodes CASRRDRFQETQYF.

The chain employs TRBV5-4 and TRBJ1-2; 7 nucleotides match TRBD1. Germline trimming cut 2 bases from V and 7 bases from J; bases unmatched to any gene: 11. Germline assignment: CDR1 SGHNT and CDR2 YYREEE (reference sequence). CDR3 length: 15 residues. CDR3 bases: TGTGCCAGCAGCTTAGTAGACAGGGATTTCCTTGGCTACACCTTC. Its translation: CASSLVDRDFLGYTF.

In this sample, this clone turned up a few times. As DNA, the CDR3 is TGTGCCAGCAGCCTTTCTCGGACAGGGAACTACTTC. It specifies CASSLSRTGNYF. The chain links TRBV13 to TRBJ2-7, with 8 bases that match TRBD1. Germline assignment: CDR1 PRHDT and CDR2 FYEKMQ (reference sequence). The CDR3 runs to 12 residues. Unmatched junction bases numbered 10, after V lost 5 bases and J lost 13 bases.